This T cell receptor beta chain was observed in a study of PD-1 blockade in mismatch repair-deficient tumors. Trimming took 5 bases from V and 0 from J, leaving 6 bases between them. The CDR3 covers 13 residues. The germline V gene encodes CDR1 SGHVS and CDR2 FQNEAQ. The data were produced by immunoSEQ multiplex PCR, yet TCRdb's version contains in-frame clones alone and is incomplete. The table includes some 120,000 clones, around nine tenths detected once. The clonotype was recovered from an adult with mismatch repair-deficient cancer. The source material was peripheral blood, sampled roughly 67 weeks after starting pembrolizumab. This chain uses TRBV7-8 with TRBJ2-3; tentative D call: TRBD2 (5 bases). CDR3 sequence: CASSGGSTDTQYF. In DNA, the CDR3 is TGTGCCAGCAGCGGCGGGAGCACAGATACGCAGTATTTT.